The 19 T cell receptor beta chains in this list originate from one sample, sequenced in a study of graft-versus-host responses after intestinal transplantation. Sequenced by immunoSEQ multiplex PCR; TCRdb stores in-frame clones only, minus some. This table holds 75,000 to 100,000 clones, 92% found once. Their specific antigens are unknown. This material consisted of unstimulated CD4+ T cells sorted from spleen or lymph node cells, taken before intestinal transplant. Every receptor here comes from a human donor who received an intestinal transplant.

The chain carries TRBV6-1 and TRBJ2-2, with TRBD1 as a possible D gene (5 bases). V was shortened by 8 bases and J by 2 bases, with 12 bases between the two germline ends. There are 14 residues in the CDR3. The germline V gene encodes CDR1 MNHNS and CDR2 SASEGT. The CDR3: CASLNRLNTGELFF. CDR3 DNA sequence: TGTGCCAGCTTGAACAGGTTAAACACCGGGGAGCTGTTTTTT.

The chain has TRBV7-2 and TRBJ1-6; no firm D call. The V end was cut by 3 bases, the J end by 7 bases, with 4 bases between. The germline CDR1 and CDR2 sequences are SGHTA and FQGNSA. This CDR3 contains 12 residues. The CDR3 sequence is CASSFVNSPLHF. The DNA for the CDR3 is TGTGCCAGCAGCTTTGTAAATTCACCCCTCCACTTT.

This clone has more than one count but fewer than ten. J is TRBJ2-5 and V is TRBV10-1; 14 bases agree with TRBD2. In germline, CDR1 is WNHNN, CDR2 SYGVQD (reference sequence). Trimming cost V 8 bases and J 0 bases; bases outside gene matches: 11. CDR3 length: 18 amino acids. The CDR3 DNA follows: TGCGCCAGCTTCCCCGGGACTAGCGGGAGCGTCCACCAAGAGACCCAGTACTTC. Translated: CASFPGTSGSVHQETQYF.

The J gene is TRBJ1-3, the V gene TRBV4-3, with D perhaps matching TRBD1 (6 bases). V lost 0 bases to trimming and J lost 4 bases, with 13 bases between them. CDR1 is LGHNA and CDR2 is YSLEER in the germline V gene. The CDR3 length is 16 residues. The CDR3 DNA sequence: TGCGCCAGCAGCCAAGACCGGTGGCAGGGGGGAAACACCATATATTTT. Residues: CASSQDRWQGGNTIYF.

This chain connects TRBV15 to TRBJ1-4; TRBD1 is a possible D gene (6 bases). Trimming pared 0 bases from V and 13 bases from J, leaving 15 bases between. Per the germline V gene, CDR1 is LNHNV and CDR2 is YYDKDF (reference sequence). The CDR3 length is 14 residues. This CDR3 is CATSRDPTGTRLFF. CDR3 DNA sequence: TGTGCCACCAGCAGAGATCCAACAGGGACGCGACTGTTTTTT.

The V gene is TRBV9, the J gene TRBJ2-5, with TRBD2 as a possible D gene (5 bases). This CDR3 region has 13 residues. Trimming stripped 2 bases from V and 5 bases from J, with 10 bases between. CDR1 is SGDLS, CDR2 YYNGEE, per germline. CDR3 amino acids: CASSVSSGETQYF. The CDR3 nucleotides read TGTGCCAGCAGCGTTTCCTCGGGGGAGACCCAGTACTTC.

This chain uses TRBV10-3 with TRBJ2-7; 10 bases agree with TRBD2. The CDR3 runs to 15 residues. From germline, CDR1 is ENHRY and CDR2 SYGVKD. The V and J ends lost 2 bases and 8 bases, in that order; junction bases with no gene match: 9. The CDR3 is CAISETLAGVFKQYF. CDR3 DNA sequence: TGTGCCATCAGTGAGACTCTAGCGGGAGTTTTTAAGCAGTACTTC.

This sequence joins TRBV11-2 and TRBJ2-7; 10 nucleotides agree with TRBD1. Germline V gene sequence: CDR1 SGHAT, CDR2 FQNNGV. After removal of 1 base from V and 11 bases from J, the junction contained 14 bases not matched to a gene. This CDR3 region has 16 residues. DNA of the CDR3: TGTGCCAGCAGCTTAGCTCTCGTGACAGGGGGCACCGGGGAGTACTTC. Translating it yields CASSLALVTGGTGEYF.

This chain connects TRBV9 to TRBJ2-7; D is possibly TRBD2 (5 bases). Germline loops: CDR1 SGDLS, CDR2 YYNGEE. The CDR3 is 14 residues long. Trimming left V 4 bases short and J 4 bases short, with 15 bases between. DNA of the CDR3: TGTGCCAGCAGCCCCACCCGGGGAATATACGAGCAGTACTTC. Translation: CASSPTRGIYEQYF.

This clone was counted once. V is TRBV2 and J is TRBJ2-5; 7 bases fit TRBD1. Germline CDR1 reads SNHLY; CDR2 reads FYNNEI. V gave up 5 bases and J gave up 5 bases; unmatched junction bases: 8. The CDR3 spans 14 residues. The CDR3 DNA follows: TGTGCCAGCAGTTGGACAGGCTATGGGGAGACCCAGTACTTC. Translating it yields CASSWTGYGETQYF. The full variable domain, in which reference TRBV2 and TRBJ2-5 provide the parts outside the CDR3, is EPEVTQTPSHQVTQMGQEVILRCVPISNHLYFYWYRQILGQKVEFLVSFYNNEISEKSEIFDDQFSVERPDGSNFTLKIRSTKLEDSAMYFCASSWTGYGETQYFGPGTRLLVL.

The chain couples TRBV29-1 to TRBJ2-1; 11 bases are a match to TRBD2. Germline V gives CDR1 SQVTM, CDR2 ANQGSEA. This CDR3 region has 15 residues. V gave up 2 bases and J gave up 6 bases; unmatched junction bases: 6. CDR3 amino acids: CSVETIAGGVNEQFF. Written as DNA, the CDR3 is TGCAGCGTTGAAACAATAGCGGGAGGGGTCAATGAGCAGTTCTTC.

The chain combines TRBV5-6 with TRBJ2-7; 7 bases match TRBD1. Per the germline V gene, CDR1 is SGHDT and CDR2 is YYEEEE. The CDR3 contains 15 residues. Trimming took 3 bases from V and 1 from J; bases not matched to a gene: 7. The CDR3 nucleotides are TGTGCCAGCAGCTGGGGATGGGACAGTTCCTACGAGCAGTACTTC. Residues: CASSWGWDSSYEQYF.

V gene TRBV30 combines with J gene TRBJ1-5, with a weak D call TRBD1 (6 bases). CDR1 and CDR2 from the germline V gene are GTSNPN and SVGIG (reference sequence). There are 13 residues in the CDR3. V dropped 0 bases and J dropped 4 bases, with 7 bases sitting between them. CDR3 protein: CAWSVTGNQPQHF. Written as DNA, the CDR3 is TGTGCCTGGAGTGTAACAGGGAATCAGCCCCAGCATTTT.

The rearrangement uses TRBV18 and TRBJ2-1, with a tentative D call TRBD2 (6 bases). The length of the CDR3 is 15 residues. CDR1 and CDR2 from the germline V gene are KGHSH and LQKENI. V gave up 2 bases and J gave up 7 bases, with 15 bases separating them. In DNA, the CDR3 is TGTGCCAGCTCACCATTCGGTCTAGCGATAAATGAGCAGTTCTTC. Its protein is CASSPFGLAINEQFF. The whole variable domain, remainder taken from reference TRBV18 and TRBJ2-1, is NAGVMQNPRHLVRRRGQEARLRCSPMKGHSHVYWYRQLPEEGLKFMVYLQKENIIDESGMPKERFSAEFPKEGPSILRIQQVVRGDSAAYFCASSPFGLAINEQFFGPGTRLTVL.

The chain employs TRBV30 and TRBJ2-7, with TRBD2 matching 7 bases. V shed 4 bases, J shed 0 bases, and the junction held 3 bases outside the gene matches. Per germline, CDR1 GTSNPN and CDR2 SVGIG (reference sequence). The CDR3 extends over 13 amino acids. CDR3 sequence (DNA): TGTGCCTGGACGCGGGGGACCTCCTACGAGCAGTACTTC. This sequence encodes CAWTRGTSYEQYF.

The genes are TRBV6-5 and TRBJ2-7; 9 bases align to TRBD2. V was pared by 5 bases and J by 2 bases, with 4 bases of the junction left unmatched. Germline assignment: CDR1 MNHEY and CDR2 SVGAGI. The CDR3 is 14 residues long. The CDR3 loop is CASSQASGAYEQYF. The CDR3 region has the DNA TGTGCCAGCAGTCAGGCTAGCGGGGCCTACGAGCAGTACTTC.

The chain has TRBV28 and TRBJ2-7; no reliable D call. Germline values: CDR1 MDHEN, CDR2 SYDVKM. Trimming stripped 3 bases from V and 3 bases from J, with 15 bases between. This CDR3 spans 15 amino acids. In nucleotides, the CDR3 is TGTGCCAGCAGTTTTATAACTGGCGGAGACTACGAGCAGTACTTC. Its translation is CASSFITGGDYEQYF.

The V gene is TRBV30, the J gene TRBJ1-4; 10 bases map to TRBD1. Germline V gene lookup returns CDR1 GTSNPN and CDR2 SVGIG (reference sequence). V dropped 4 bases and J dropped 9; count of bases not matched to a gene: 5. CDR3 length equals 13 residues. The CDR3 is CAWTGTGVKKLFF. CDR3 nucleotide sequence: TGTGCCTGGACCGGGACAGGGGTTAAAAAACTGTTTTTT.

V gene TRBV30 combines with J gene TRBJ1-2; D remains unclear. CDR3 size: 14 residues. Germline lookup yields CDR1 GTSNPN and CDR2 SVGIG (reference sequence). The V end lost 0 bases, the J end lost 5 bases, and 13 bases lay between the germline ends. DNA for the CDR3: TGTGCCTGGAGTGTAGGGAGGGCCCCTTATGGCTACACCTTC. Encoded protein: CAWSVGRAPYGYTF.